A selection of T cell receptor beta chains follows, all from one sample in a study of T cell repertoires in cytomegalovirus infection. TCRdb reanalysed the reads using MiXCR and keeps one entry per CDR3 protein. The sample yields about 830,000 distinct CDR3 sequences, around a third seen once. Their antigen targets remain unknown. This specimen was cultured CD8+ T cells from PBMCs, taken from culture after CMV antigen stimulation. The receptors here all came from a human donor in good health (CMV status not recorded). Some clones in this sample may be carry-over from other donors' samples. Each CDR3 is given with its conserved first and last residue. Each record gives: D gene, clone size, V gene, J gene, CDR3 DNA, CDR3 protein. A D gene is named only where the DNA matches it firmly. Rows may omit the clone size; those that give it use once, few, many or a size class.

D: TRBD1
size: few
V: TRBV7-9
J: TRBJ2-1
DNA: TGTGCCAGCAGCTCGCGAGGGGGCATCTACAATGAGCAGTTCTTC
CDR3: CASSSRGGIYNEQFF

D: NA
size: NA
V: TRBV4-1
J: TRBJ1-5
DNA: TGCGCCAGCAGCCAAGTGATGGGAAATCAGCCCCAGCATTTT
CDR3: CASSQVMGNQPQHF

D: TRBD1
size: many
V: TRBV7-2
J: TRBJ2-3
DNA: TGTGCCAGCAGCTTAGATATGGATGTAAGGAGATCGGACAGGGGGCCGGATACGCAGTATTTT
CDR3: CASSLDMDVRRSDRGPDTQYF

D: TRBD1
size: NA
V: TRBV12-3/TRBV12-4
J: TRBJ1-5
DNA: TGTGCCAGCAGTATGACAGGGGGCGGTCAGCCCCAGCATTTT
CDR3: CASSMTGGGQPQHF

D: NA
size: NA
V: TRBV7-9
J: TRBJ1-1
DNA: TGTGCCAGCAGCCGGGGGGCCATGAACACTGAAGCTTTCTTT
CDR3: CASSRGAMNTEAFF

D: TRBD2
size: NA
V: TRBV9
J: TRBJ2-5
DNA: TGTGCCAGCAGCGTAGCTAGCGGGGGGACCTACCAAGAGACCCAGTACTTC
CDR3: CASSVASGGTYQETQYF

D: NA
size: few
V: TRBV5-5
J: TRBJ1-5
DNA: TGTGCCAGCAGCTTGACCCAGGGGTTTAATCAGCCCCAGCATTTT
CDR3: CASSLTQGFNQPQHF

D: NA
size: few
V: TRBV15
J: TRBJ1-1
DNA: TGTGCCACCAGCAGAGGAGGGAGTAACACTGAAGCTTTCTTT
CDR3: CATSRGGSNTEAFF

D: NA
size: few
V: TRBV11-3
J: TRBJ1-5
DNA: TGTGCCAGCAGCTTAGTGTCCGGTAGGGTTAACAATCAGCCCCAGCATTTT
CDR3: CASSLVSGRVNNQPQHF

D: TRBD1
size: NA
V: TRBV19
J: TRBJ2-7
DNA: TGTGCCAGTAGTGAAGGGGGACAGGGGGGGATTTACGAGCAGTACTTC
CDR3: CASSEGGQGGIYEQYF

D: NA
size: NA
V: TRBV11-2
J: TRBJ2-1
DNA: TGTGCCAGCAGCTTACTCCCGGGGGGCACAGGCTCCTACAATGAGCAGTTCTTC
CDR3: CASSLLPGGTGSYNEQFF

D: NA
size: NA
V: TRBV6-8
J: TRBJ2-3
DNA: TGTGCCAGCAGCGCCCCCGGGGCCGGGGTTACAGATACGCAGTATTTT
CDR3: CASSAPGAGVTDTQYF

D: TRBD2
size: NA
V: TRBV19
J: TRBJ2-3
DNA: TGTGCCAGTAGTTTCGGGGGGGCCCCTAGCACAGATACGCAGTATTTT
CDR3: CASSFGGAPSTDTQYF

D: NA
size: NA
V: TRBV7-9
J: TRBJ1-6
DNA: TGTGCCAGCAGCCCCGTCCAGGGTATTTATTCACCCCTCCACTTT
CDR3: CASSPVQGIYSPLHF

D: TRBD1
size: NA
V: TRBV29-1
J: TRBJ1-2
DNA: TGCAGCGTTGAAAGCCGGGACAGGGCCACCTATGGCTACACCTTC
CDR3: CSVESRDRATYGYTF

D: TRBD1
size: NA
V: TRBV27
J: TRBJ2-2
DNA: TGTGCCAGCAGTTTCCCGACAGGGGGGCCCACCGGGGAGCTGTTTTTT
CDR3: CASSFPTGGPTGELFF

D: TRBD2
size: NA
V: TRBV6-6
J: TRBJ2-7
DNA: TGTGCCAGCACCCTCGGGGGGTCCGAGCAGTACTTC
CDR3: CASTLGGSEQYF

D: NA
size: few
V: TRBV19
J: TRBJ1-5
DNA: TGTGCCACCGAGCAGGGGTATAGCAATCAGCCCCAGCATTTT
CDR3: CATEQGYSNQPQHF

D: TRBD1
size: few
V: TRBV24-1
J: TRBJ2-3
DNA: TGTGCCATCGCCGAGACAGGGCTGACAGATACGCAGTATTTT
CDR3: CAIAETGLTDTQYF

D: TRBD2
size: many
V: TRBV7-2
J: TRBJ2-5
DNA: TGTGCCAGCAGTTCTAGCGGGGGGGCCCGAGAAGAGACCCAGTACTTC
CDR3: CASSSSGGAREETQYF

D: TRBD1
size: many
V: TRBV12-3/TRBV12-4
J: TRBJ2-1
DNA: TGTGCCAGCGGGACAGGGGCGAACAATGAGCAGTTCTTC
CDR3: CASGTGANNEQFF

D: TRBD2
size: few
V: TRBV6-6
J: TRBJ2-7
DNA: TGTGCCAGCAGCCTAAGACTAGCGCCCTACGAGCAGTACTTC
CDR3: CASSLRLAPYEQYF

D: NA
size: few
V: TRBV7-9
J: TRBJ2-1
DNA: TGTGCCAGCAGCCCCGTGGAGGGGAGCTCCTACAATGAGCAGTTCTTC
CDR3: CASSPVEGSSYNEQFF

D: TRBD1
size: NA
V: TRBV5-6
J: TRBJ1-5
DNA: TGTGCCAGCAGCCGGGGGACAGGGATTCATCAGCCCCAGCATTTT
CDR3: CASSRGTGIHQPQHF

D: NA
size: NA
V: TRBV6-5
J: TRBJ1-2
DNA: TGTGCCAGCAGCCCCCGCGGTTGGGGCTACACCTTC
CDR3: CASSPRGWGYTF

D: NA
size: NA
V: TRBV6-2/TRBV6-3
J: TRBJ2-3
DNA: TGTGCCAGCGGACCCCCAGATACGCAGTATTTT
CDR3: CASGPPDTQYF

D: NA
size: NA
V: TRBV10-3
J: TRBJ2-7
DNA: TGTGCCATCAGTGAGTTTAGGGGCATGGGCTTAATTCGAGGCTACGAGCAGTACTTC
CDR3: CAISEFRGMGLIRGYEQYF

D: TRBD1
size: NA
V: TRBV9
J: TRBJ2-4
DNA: TGTGCCAGCAGCTCTCGGGACAGGGGGCCGCATGGGGCCAAAAACATTCAGTACTTC
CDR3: CASSSRDRGPHGAKNIQYF

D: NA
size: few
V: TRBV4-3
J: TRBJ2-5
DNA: TGCGCCAGCAGCCACGCCGAGGGAAGCGGGGAGACCCAGTACTTC
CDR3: CASSHAEGSGETQYF

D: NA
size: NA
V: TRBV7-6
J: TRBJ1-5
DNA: TGTGCCAGCAGCTTAGACAGGCGGGGGACCCAGCATTTT
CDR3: CASSLDRRGTQHF

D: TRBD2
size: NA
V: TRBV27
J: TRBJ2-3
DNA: TGTGCCAGCAGTAACCTCGGACTAGCGGGGAGCACAGATACGCAGTATTTT
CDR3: CASSNLGLAGSTDTQYF

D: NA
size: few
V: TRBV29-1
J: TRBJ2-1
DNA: TGCAGCGTTGGGTTGGTGGGGGGGCCGAGGGAGCAGTTCTTC
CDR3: CSVGLVGGPREQFF

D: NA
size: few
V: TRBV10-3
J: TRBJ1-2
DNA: TGTGCCATCAGTGAGCCTATCCGGGACACACAGTACTATGGCTACACCTTC
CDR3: CAISEPIRDTQYYGYTF

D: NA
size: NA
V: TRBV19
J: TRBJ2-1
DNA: TGTGCCCGTAGTGTCCGGGAGTACAGGTCCTACAATGAGCAGTTCTTC
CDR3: CARSVREYRSYNEQFF

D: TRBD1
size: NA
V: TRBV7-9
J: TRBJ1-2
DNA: TGTGCCAGCAGCTGGGACAGGACTTACTATGGCTACACCTTC
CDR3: CASSWDRTYYGYTF

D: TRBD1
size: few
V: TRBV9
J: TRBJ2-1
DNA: TGTGCCAGCAGCGCGACAGGGGGGTCCAATGAGCAGTTCTTC
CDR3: CASSATGGSNEQFF

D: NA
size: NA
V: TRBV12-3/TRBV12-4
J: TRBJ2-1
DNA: TGTGCCAGCAGTTCCGGCCAGGACAGAACCTACAATGAGCAGTTCTTC
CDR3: CASSSGQDRTYNEQFF

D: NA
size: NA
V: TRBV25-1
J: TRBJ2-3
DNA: TGTGCCAGCCGGGGCAGGACGCAGTATTTT
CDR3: CASRGRTQYF

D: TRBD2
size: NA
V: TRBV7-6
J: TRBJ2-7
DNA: TGTGCCAGCAGCTTAGGAACCGCGACTAGCGGGGCCTACGAGCAGTACTTC
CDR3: CASSLGTATSGAYEQYF

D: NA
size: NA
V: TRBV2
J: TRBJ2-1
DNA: TGTGCCAGCAGTGAAGCCGTGGACGACAATGAGCAGTTCTTC
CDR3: CASSEAVDDNEQFF

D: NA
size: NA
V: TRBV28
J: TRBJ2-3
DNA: TGTGCCAGCAGTTTAGGGGGGGCCGCCTCAGATACGCAGTATTTT
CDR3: CASSLGGAASDTQYF

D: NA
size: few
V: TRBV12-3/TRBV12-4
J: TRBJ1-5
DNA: TGTGCCAGCAGCCCCGGGATCTACAATCAGCCCCAGCATTTT
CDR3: CASSPGIYNQPQHF

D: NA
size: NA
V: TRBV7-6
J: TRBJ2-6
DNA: TGTGCCAGCAGCTTACCTGGCGGAGGCTCTGGGACCAACGTCCTGACTTTC
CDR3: CASSLPGGGSGTNVLTF

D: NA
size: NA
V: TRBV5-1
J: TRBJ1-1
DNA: TGCGCCAGCAACGACAGGTTGGACACTGAAGCTTTCTTT
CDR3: CASNDRLDTEAFF

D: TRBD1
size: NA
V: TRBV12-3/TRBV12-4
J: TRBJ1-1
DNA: TGTGCCAACAGTTTCTATTTGGGGGGACAGGGGAGACGGATGAACACTGAAGCTTTCTTT
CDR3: CANSFYLGGQGRRMNTEAFF

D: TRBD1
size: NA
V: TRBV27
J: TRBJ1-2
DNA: TGTGCCAGCAGTTCAGGGGGCTATGGCTACAACTTC
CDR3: CASSSGGYGYNF

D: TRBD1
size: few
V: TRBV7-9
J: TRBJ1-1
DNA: TGTGCCAGCAGCTTAGGTACGACAGGGGGAATGGAAGCTTTCTTT
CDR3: CASSLGTTGGMEAFF

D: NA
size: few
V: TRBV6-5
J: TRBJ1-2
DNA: TGTGCCAGCAGTGACACAGTGGGCTACACCTTC
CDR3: CASSDTVGYTF

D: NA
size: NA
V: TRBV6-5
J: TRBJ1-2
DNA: TGTGCCAGCAGTTACTCGGACGACGCGGGGGCGGCCGGCTATGGCTACACCTTC
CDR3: CASSYSDDAGAAGYGYTF

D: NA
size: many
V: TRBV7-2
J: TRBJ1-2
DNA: TGTGCCAGCAGCTTAGAGGCCCCCCAGCAGGGGAAGAGCTATGGCTACACCTTC
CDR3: CASSLEAPQQGKSYGYTF